Shown below are 26 T cell receptor beta chains from a single sample sequenced in a study of blood T cells in healthy people across ages. Primers used in a second PCR of roughly 6 to 12 cycles were a sample-barcoded 5' primer and a J-beta primer mix. TCRdb reanalysed the 5' RACE reads using MiXCR and keeps one entry per CDR3 protein. The top ten clones hold about 42% of a sample with about 750,000 distinct CDR3 sequences, 50% to 65% of them seen once. Sequencing was carried out using blood. The receptor source for this set is a man older than 75 in good health.

This clonotype was recorded a few times. The chain carries TRBV4-2 and TRBJ2-1; TRBD1 is a possible D gene (6 bases). V dropped 0 bases and J dropped 5 bases, with 11 bases sitting between them. The CDR3 sequence is 15 residues long. The germline V gene has CDR1 LGHNA and CDR2 YNFKEQ. In nucleotides, the CDR3 is TGTGCCAGCAGCCAAGATCAGGGGAAAGACAATGAGCAGTTCTTC. It specifies CASSQDQGKDNEQFF.

Only a few counts were recorded for this clonotype. V and J are TRBV24-1 and TRBJ2-7, with a weak D call TRBD2 (5 bases). Trimming took off 2 bases at V and 6 bases at J, with 7 bases between the two ends. Germline CDR1 is KGHDR and CDR2 is SFDVKD. CDR3 length: 12 amino acids. Written as DNA, the CDR3 is TGTGCCACCAGTGATTCGCGGGCCGAGCAGTACTTC. Protein sequence: CATSDSRAEQYF.

There are a few counts of this clonotype. This chain connects TRBV2 to TRBJ2-3, with D perhaps matching TRBD1 (7 bases). The CDR3 runs to 14 residues. Germline V gives CDR1 SNHLY, CDR2 FYNNEI. V was clipped by 3 bases and J by 14 bases, with 21 bases between them. CDR3 in DNA: TGTGCCAGCAGTGAGGTCAGGGGGGACAGATACGCGTATTTT. Its protein is CASSEVRGDRYAYF.

The chain links TRBV2 to TRBJ2-4; no clear D gene. V was cut by 6 bases and J by 3 bases, with 15 bases left in between. The CDR3 totals 15 residues. Germline V lookup: CDR1 SNHLY, CDR2 FYNNEI. CDR3 bases: TGTGCCAGCAGGGGGAATGACCTAGTCAAAAACATTCAGTACTTC. It is translated as CASRGNDLVKNIQYF.

This CDR3 reads CASSAGTSGREQYF. As DNA, the CDR3 is TGTGCCAGCAGTGCTGGGACTAGCGGGAGAGAGCAGTACTTC. This chain joins TRBV2 and TRBJ2-4, with 14 positions matching TRBD2. This CDR3 is 14 amino acids long. Germline V CDR1 and CDR2: SNHLY, FYNNEI. J lost 13 bases, V lost 4 bases, and 6 bases had no gene match.

This chain connects TRBV29-1 to TRBJ2-2; 8 bases map to TRBD2. The CDR3 runs 14 residues. Germline CDR1 and CDR2: SQVTM and ANQGSEA. Trimming cost V 3 bases and J 4 bases; bases outside gene matches: 4. The CDR3 DNA is TGCAGCGTTGACGGCGGGAGGAGCACCGGGGAGCTGTTTTTT. It specifies CSVDGGRSTGELFF.

The V and J genes are TRBV10-3 and TRBJ1-1; D gene uncertain. This CDR3 region has 14 residues. The germline V gene encodes CDR1 ENHRY and CDR2 SYGVKD. V gave up 7 bases and J gave up 1 base, with 13 bases separating them. This CDR3 reads CAITNLPGNTEAFF. CDR3 bases: TGTGCCATCACCAACTTGCCGGGGAACACTGAAGCTTTCTTT.

V is TRBV6-5 and J is TRBJ1-4, with D possibly TRBD1 on 5 matching bases. CDR1 and CDR2 from the germline V gene are MNHEY and SVGAGI. V lost 2 bases and J lost 3, with 10 bases in between. The CDR3 is 15 residues long. CDR3 loop: CASSYGSGANEKLFF. The CDR3 DNA reads TGTGCCAGCAGTTACGGCTCGGGGGCTAATGAAAAACTGTTTTTT.

This clonotype was seen more than once but under ten times. V is TRBV6-5 and J is TRBJ2-1, with unresolved D. This CDR3 is 15 amino acids long. Germline CDR1 and CDR2: MNHEY and SVGAGI. V was clipped by 4 bases and J by 8 bases, with 18 bases between them. CDR3 loop: CASSSTALGSHEQFF. The CDR3 DNA reads as TGTGCCAGCAGTTCCACGGCCCTAGGTTCCCATGAGCAGTTCTTC.

This rearrangement joins TRBV5-1 to TRBJ2-7; 10 bases agree with TRBD2. CDR1 is SGHRS and CDR2 is YFSETQ in the germline V gene. The CDR3 spans 17 residues. With 3 bases clipped from V and 0 bases from J, the junction kept 9 bases outside the gene matches. The CDR3 loop is CASSSLLAGPSSYEQYF. CDR3 nucleotides: TGCGCCAGCAGCTCGCTACTAGCGGGGCCTTCCTCCTACGAGCAGTACTTC.

The genes are TRBV20-1 and TRBJ2-7, with D perhaps being TRBD1 or TRBD2 (5 bases each). Germline CDR1 and CDR2: DFQATT and SNEGSKA (reference sequence). V lost 0 bases, J lost 1 base, and 16 bases lay in between. The CDR3 has 16 residues. Here the CDR3 reads CSARDHRGRSSYEQYF. Written as DNA, the CDR3 is TGCAGTGCTAGAGATCACCGGGGCAGATCTTCCTACGAGCAGTACTTC.

The chain combines TRBV7-9 with TRBJ2-2; tentative D call: TRBD1 (6 bases). The germline V gene encodes CDR1 SEHNR and CDR2 FQNEAQ (reference sequence). The CDR3 has 16 amino acids. Trimming cost V 5 bases and J 1 base, with 14 bases left between them. CDR3 coding DNA: TGTGCCAGCAGCCCAGGACTCAGGGGGAACACCGGGGAGCTGTTTTTT. Translated, it gives CASSPGLRGNTGELFF. The full variable domain, completed using reference TRBV7-9 and TRBJ2-2, is DTGVSQNPRHKITKRGQNVTFRCDPISEHNRLYWYRQTLGQGPEFLTYFQNEAQLEKSRLLSDRFSAERPKGSFSTLEIQRTEQGDSAMYLCASSPGLRGNTGELFFGEGSRLTVL.

J is TRBJ2-5 and V is TRBV29-1; perhaps TRBD2 as D (5 bases). Germline V gene sequence: CDR1 SQVTM, CDR2 ANQGSEA. This CDR3 region has 12 residues. Between the trimmed V and J ends, which lost 3 bases and 1 base, there was a span of 6 bases. In DNA form, the CDR3 reads TGCAGCGTTGAGGACTCCCAAGAGACCCAGTACTTC. Encoded protein: CSVEDSQETQYF.

This chain uses TRBV3-1 with TRBJ2-1; the D is unclear. The CDR3 is 16 amino acids. Trimming removed 1 base at V and 4 bases at J, with 14 bases between. Germline loops: CDR1 LGHDT, CDR2 YNNKEL (reference sequence). The CDR3 sequence is CASSQGSNMAYNEQFF. As DNA, the CDR3 is TGTGCCAGCAGCCAAGGGTCCAACATGGCTTACAATGAGCAGTTCTTC.

V and J are TRBV10-3 and TRBJ1-4, with TRBD1 as a possible D gene (6 bases). Trimming took off 5 bases at V and 4 bases at J, with 14 bases between the two ends. Germline V CDR1 and CDR2: ENHRY, SYGVKD. This CDR3 contains 15 residues. The CDR3 here is CAISRTGLGNEKLFF. CDR3 bases: TGTGCCATCAGTAGAACAGGGTTGGGTAATGAAAAACTGTTTTTT.

The rearrangement joins TRBV7-3 to TRBJ2-1; D may be TRBD1 or TRBD2 (6 bases each). The CDR3 is 12 amino acids. V lost 5 bases and J 10 bases, leaving 12 bases between the germline ends. From germline, CDR1 is SGHTA and CDR2 FQGTGA. The DNA of the CDR3 is TGTGCCAGCAGCATCTTCGGGGGCGAGCAGTTCTTC. It translates to CASSIFGGEQFF.

The chain links TRBV7-2 to TRBJ2-1, with D perhaps TRBD1 or TRBD2 (5 bases each). V was clipped by 5 bases and J by 10 bases, with 15 bases between them. Germline assignment: CDR1 SGHTA and CDR2 FQGNSA. CDR3 size: 13 residues. CDR3 sequence (DNA): TGTGCCAGCAGCCTCGGGACCCAAACCGAGCAGTTCTTC. Translating it yields CASSLGTQTEQFF.

The chain carries TRBV6-1 and TRBJ2-7; 10 bases match TRBD2. The J call may be mistaken, given a closer DNA end match to TRBJ2-5. This CDR3 is 19 amino acids long. Germline V gene sequence: CDR1 MNHNS, CDR2 SASEGT. This CDR3 is CASSPGFSSLAGARETQYF. CDR3 sequence (DNA): TGTGCCAGCAGTCCGGGTTTCAGCTCGCTAGCGGGAGCGCGGGAGACCCAGTACTTC.

CDR3 bases: TGTGCCAGCAGCGTAGGTGCTAGGGGCGTTTACGAGCAGTACTTC. Translated, it gives CASSVGARGVYEQYF. The rearrangement joins TRBV9 to TRBJ2-7; TRBD1 is a possible D gene (5 bases). Looked up from germline, CDR1 is SGDLS and CDR2 is YYNGEE. Trimming removed 0 bases from V and 4 bases from J, with 14 bases in between. This CDR3 comprises 15 residues. The entire variable domain, with the rest obtained from reference TRBV9 and TRBJ2-7, is as follows: DSGVTQTPKHLITATGQRVTLRCSPRSGDLSVYWYQQSLDQGLQFLIQYYNGEERAKGNILERFSAQQFPDLHSELNLSSLELGDSALYFCASSVGARGVYEQYFGPGTRLTVT.

The chain links TRBV10-2 to TRBJ2-5, with unresolved D. Trimming removed 4 bases at V and 1 base at J, with 13 bases between. The CDR3 has 15 amino acids. Germline CDR1 is WSHSY and CDR2 is SAAADI. The CDR3 region has the DNA TGCGCCAGCAGTGCTGGACCGCTGGGCCAAGAGACCCAGTACTTC. Its translation: CASSAGPLGQETQYF.

This chain connects TRBV11-2 to TRBJ2-7; 8 bases match TRBD1. With 1 base clipped from V and 7 bases from J, the junction kept 12 bases outside the gene matches. The CDR3 runs 16 residues. CDR1 is SGHAT and CDR2 is FQNNGV in the germline V gene. CDR3 DNA sequence: TGTGCCAGCAGCTTAGGAGCAGGGGGCGCTTCCAGTGAGCAGTACTTC. As protein: CASSLGAGGASSEQYF.

This clonotype turned up a few times. The chain uses TRBV5-1 and TRBJ2-1, with 12 bases lining up with TRBD2. CDR3 length: 16 amino acids. Germline V lookup: CDR1 SGHRS, CDR2 YFSETQ. Trimming at V came to 4 bases and at J to 12 bases, leaving 14 bases not matched to a gene. CDR3 region: CASSPPRTSGMSVQFF. DNA for the CDR3: TGCGCCAGCAGCCCACCACGGACTAGCGGGATGAGTGTGCAGTTCTTC. Based on the CDR3 plus reference TRBV5-1 and TRBJ2-1, the full variable domain is KAGVTQTPRYLIKTRGQQVTLSCSPISGHRSVSWYQQTPGQGLQFLFEYFSETQRNKGNFPGRFSGRQFSNSRSEMNVSTLELGDSALYLCASSPPRTSGMSVQFFGPGTRLTVL.

Note on this clonotype: This may be a read error: a much more frequent sequence differs by one nucleotide. The V and J genes are TRBV20-1 and TRBJ2-7, with TRBD1 matching over 9 bases. The CDR3 is 13 residues long. Germline V gene data show CDR1 as DFQATT and CDR2 as SNEGSKA (reference sequence). The CDR3 DNA reads as TGCAGTTGTCGGCGGACAGGGGCCTACGAGCAGAACTTC. Its translation: CSCRRTGAYEQNF.

The chain employs TRBV28 and TRBJ2-1, with 7 bases matching TRBD2. Germline V gives CDR1 MDHEN, CDR2 SYDVKM. J was trimmed by 2 bases and V by 11 bases; bases with no gene match: 6. This CDR3 region has 13 residues. CDR3 DNA: TGTGCCTGCGGCGGGAGAACCTACAATGAGCAGTTCTTC. This gives the protein CACGGRTYNEQFF.

The CDR3 DNA follows: TGTGCCAGCAGCCCGGGACAGGGAAAATCCTACGAGCAGTACTTC. Its protein product is CASSPGQGKSYEQYF. V usage is TRBV12-3 or TRBV12-4 and J usage is TRBJ2-7; 9 bases are a match to TRBD1. The ends lost 6 bases at V and 1 base at J; junction bases unmatched: 7. The CDR3 spans 15 residues.

The rearrangement links TRBV29-1 to TRBJ1-1; a weak D match, TRBD1 (6 bases). This CDR3 contains 12 residues. Trimming removed 7 bases from V and 4 bases from J, with 13 bases in between. Germline lookup yields CDR1 SQVTM and CDR2 ANQGSEA. CDR3 region: CSAGDGPTEAFF. Here the CDR3 DNA reads TGCAGCGCAGGGGACGGTCCCACTGAAGCTTTCTTT.